One sample yielded the 11 T cell receptor beta chains listed below, sequenced in a study of cytomegalovirus exposure and HLA in healthy donors. 13 Jbeta primers and 60 Vbeta primers were used for the PCR. Assay used: immunoSEQ multiplex PCR; TCRdb lists only in-frame clones, some missing. Of 140,000 or so clones in the sample, 70% were seen once. Sequenced sample: PBMCs. The receptors here all came from a woman aged 25 to 45 in good health and CMV-seronegative.

This clone was seen a single time. V gene TRBV6-5 combines with J gene TRBJ2-1; D may be TRBD2 (5 bases). Germline CDR1 MNHEY, CDR2 SVGAGI. The V gene lost 8 bases and the J gene lost 5 bases, with 10 bases spanning the gap. The CDR3 sequence is 12 residues long. The CDR3 region is CASGSGDNEQFF. CDR3 in DNA: TGTGCCAGCGGGAGTGGGGACAATGAGCAGTTCTTC.

The chain employs TRBV9 and TRBJ1-1, with 10 bases that match TRBD1. This CDR3 comprises 16 residues. Per germline, CDR1 SGDLS and CDR2 YYNGEE. V was pared by 4 bases and J by 6 bases, with 12 bases of the junction left unmatched. As DNA, the CDR3 is TGTGCCAGCAGCCCCAACCGGGACAGGGGATCCGCTGAAGCTTTCTTT. Translation gives CASSPNRDRGSAEAFF.

The chain carries TRBV28 and TRBJ2-3; D gene uncertain. The germline V gene has CDR1 MDHEN and CDR2 SYDVKM. V shed 8 bases and J shed 3 bases, with 12 bases lying between them. The CDR3 is made up of 13 amino acids. The CDR3 DNA reads TGTGCCAGCTATCTAGGCGCGACAGATACGCAGTATTTT. Amino acid sequence: CASYLGATDTQYF. Drawing the rest from reference TRBV28 and TRBJ2-3, the complete variable domain is DVKVTQSSRYLVKRTGEKVFLECVQDMDHENMFWYRQDPGLGLRLIYFSYDVKMKEKGDIPEGYSVSREKKERFSLILESASTNQTSMYLCASYLGATDTQYFGPGTRLTVL.

The CDR3 DNA reads as TGTGCCAGCAGCATTCAGGGAAACACCGGGGAGCTGTTTTTT. This encodes CASSIQGNTGELFF. The chain links TRBV9 to TRBJ2-2, with D maybe TRBD1 (5 bases). Trimming shortened V by 4 bases and J by 2 bases, and 9 bases separated the two germline ends. Looked up from germline, CDR1 is SGDLS and CDR2 is YYNGEE. This CDR3 comprises 14 residues. Looking up the rest from reference TRBV9 and TRBJ2-2 gives the full variable domain: DSGVTQTPKHLITATGQRVTLRCSPRSGDLSVYWYQQSLDQGLQFLIQYYNGEERAKGNILERFSAQQFPDLHSELNLSSLELGDSALYFCASSIQGNTGELFFGEGSRLTVL.

This clone was seen a single time. V usage is TRBV6-1 and J usage is TRBJ1-1; perhaps TRBD1 as D (6 bases). Trimming left V 5 bases short and J 4 bases short, with 17 bases between. The germline V gene has CDR1 MNHNS and CDR2 SASEGT. This CDR3 comprises 15 residues. Here the CDR3 DNA reads TGTGCCAGCAGTCCGCGGGTGGTAGGGGGCACTGAAGCTTTCTTT. Protein product: CASSPRVVGGTEAFF.

This chain uses TRBV6-1 with TRBJ2-7, with D possibly matching TRBD2 (6 bases). V lost 3 bases and J 7 bases, leaving 19 bases between the germline ends. The length of the CDR3 is 15 residues. CDR1 is MNHNS and CDR2 is SASEGT in the germline V gene. The CDR3 loop is CASSDLGTGAGEQYF. CDR3 in DNA: TGTGCCAGCAGTGATCTTGGGACTGGTGCGGGGGAGCAGTACTTC.

This clone was found a few times. The chain is built from TRBV7-9 and TRBJ1-1; D might be TRBD1 (5 bases). V was trimmed by 0 bases and J by 3 bases, leaving 8 bases between them. The CDR3 runs to 14 residues. CDR1 and CDR2 from the germline V gene are SEHNR and FQNEAQ (reference sequence). This CDR3 reads CASSLAATDTEAFF. CDR3 bases: TGTGCCAGCAGCTTAGCGGCGACAGACACTGAAGCTTTCTTT.

The chain has TRBV27 and TRBJ2-7; D perhaps matches TRBD1 (6 bases). CDR1 is MNHEY and CDR2 is SMNVEV in the germline V gene (reference sequence). There are 14 residues in the CDR3. The V and J ends lost 5 bases and 2 bases respectively, with 13 bases between them. The CDR3 DNA reads TGTGCCAGCAGTAAGGGGGAGTTACCCTACGAGCAGTACTTC. It specifies CASSKGELPYEQYF.

This chain uses TRBV28 with TRBJ1-2; TRBD1 is a possible D gene (6 bases). The V gene's germline CDR1 is MDHEN and CDR2 SYDVKM. The V end was cut by 1 base, the J end by 3 bases, with 12 bases between. This CDR3 contains 15 residues. This CDR3 reads CASSLSQGKDYGYTF. CDR3 coding DNA: TGTGCCAGCAGTTTATCACAGGGTAAGGACTATGGCTACACCTTC.

The chain employs TRBV19 and TRBJ2-5; 9 positions match TRBD1. The better agreement between TRBJ2-7 and the DNA end casts doubt on the J call. CDR1 is LNHDA, CDR2 SQIVND, per germline (reference sequence). The CDR3 is 14 amino acids. CDR3 residues: CASRTGTGPYEQYF. In DNA, the CDR3 is TGTGCCAGCCGCACCGGGACAGGGCCCTACGAGCAGTACTTC.

This clone occurred once. The DNA of the CDR3 is TGTGCCAGCAGTACAGGGTCTGGAAACACCATATATTTT. Amino acid sequence: CASSTGSGNTIYF. The gene calls are TRBV28 and TRBJ1-3; possibly TRBD1 for D (6 bases). CDR1 is MDHEN and CDR2 is SYDVKM in the germline V gene. The CDR3 sequence is 13 residues long. Trimming took off 5 bases at V and 1 base at J, with 6 bases between the two ends.